One sample yielded the 31 T cell receptor beta chains listed below, sequenced in a study of T cell responses to AZD1222 COVID-19 vaccine listed by TCRdb under 2021. The sample's time point label is to be understood as: baseline before first vaccination. Receptor libraries were prepared by the immunoSEQ multiplex PCR assay. This is the immuneACCESS table as TCRdb keeps it, with only in-frame sequences that have V and J called. A part of the clones is gone; compared with another copy, unresolved V genes explain less than half, and the rest is unexplained. The sample table records 90,000 to 120,000 clones; 87% of these occur just once. Of the sample, 3.5% to 4.5% is held by the ten largest clones. Here the sequenced sample was peripheral blood, taken on day 0 of AZD1222 vaccination. Source of these receptors: an adult in good health.

The genes are TRBV7-8 and TRBJ2-5; D may be TRBD2 (6 bases). Trimming removed 2 bases at V and 7 bases at J, with 17 bases between. Germline-derived CDR1 and CDR2 are SGHVS and FQNEAQ. This CDR3 has 15 amino acids. The CDR3 protein is CASSLLRTNGMTQYF. The CDR3 DNA sequence: TGTGCCAGCAGCTTATTGAGGACTAACGGGATGACCCAGTACTTC.

V gene TRBV5-1 combines with J gene TRBJ1-1, with a weak D call TRBD1 (5 bases). In germline, CDR1 is SGHRS, CDR2 YFSETQ. The CDR3 extends over 14 amino acids. V dropped 0 bases and J dropped 3 bases, with 9 bases sitting between them. The CDR3 DNA is TGCGCCAGCAGCTTGGACCGAGGGGACACTGAAGCTTTCTTT. Its protein product is CASSLDRGDTEAFF.

This chain connects TRBV27 to TRBJ2-5, with 8 nucleotides matching TRBD1. This CDR3 has 14 residues. Germline trimming cut 5 bases from V and 0 bases from J; bases unmatched to any gene: 2. From germline, CDR1 is MNHEY and CDR2 SMNVEV (reference sequence). For the CDR3, the DNA is TGTGCCAGCAGTAAGGACAGGGACCAAGAGACCCAGTACTTC. Protein sequence: CASSKDRDQETQYF.

The rearrangement links TRBV7-2 to TRBJ1-3; D possibly corresponds to TRBD1 (6 bases). The CDR3 has 15 residues. V was clipped by 5 bases and J by 4 bases, with 15 bases between them. The germline V gene encodes CDR1 SGHTA and CDR2 FQGNSA. CDR3 nucleotide sequence: TGTGCCAGCAGCAGCCTTGGAGGGGGAGGAAACACCATATATTTT. This translates into CASSSLGGGGNTIYF.

This clone was seen more than once but under ten times. The rearrangement joins TRBV19 to TRBJ2-1; TRBD2 agrees at 7 bases. The junction had 6 bases not matched to a gene; V was cut back by 3 bases and J by 7 bases. Germline CDR1 LNHDA, CDR2 SQIVND (reference sequence). The CDR3 totals 14 residues. The CDR3 loop is CASSIGLAENEQFF. Here the CDR3 DNA reads TGTGCCAGTAGTATCGGGCTAGCGGAGAATGAGCAGTTCTTC.

The table lists this clone with a few counts. The chain is built from TRBV5-1 and TRBJ1-2, with D uncertain. The CDR3 consists of 15 residues. Trimming removed 3 bases from V and 0 bases from J, with 12 bases in between. Germline-derived CDR1 and CDR2 are SGHRS and YFSETQ. The CDR3 spells CASSYLLDPNYGYTF. As DNA, the CDR3 is TGCGCCAGCAGCTACCTCCTGGATCCTAACTATGGCTACACCTTC.

This chain links TRBV5-1 with TRBJ2-3, with D possibly matching TRBD2 (7 bases). Germline V gene data show CDR1 as SGHRS and CDR2 as YFSETQ. V gave up 7 bases and J gave up 1 base, with 19 bases separating them. CDR3 size: 16 residues. CDR3 loop: CASSRRGADRTDTQYF. The CDR3 DNA follows: TGCGCCAGCTCCCGCCGGGGGGCCGATCGCACAGATACGCAGTATTTT.

J is TRBJ2-5 and V is TRBV7-6; TRBD2 aligns across 9 bases. The germline CDR1 and CDR2 sequences are SGHVS and FNYEAQ. This CDR3 has 17 residues. The J segment lost 3 bases and the V segment lost 2 bases, leaving 10 bases of the junction unmatched. The CDR3 reads CASSLLAGSYPKETQYF. The CDR3, as DNA: TGTGCCAGCAGCTTACTAGCGGGGAGTTATCCCAAAGAGACCCAGTACTTC.

The rearrangement links TRBV27 to TRBJ2-1; 8 bases fit TRBD1. The trim removed 3 bases at V and 3 bases at J, leaving 7 bases unmatched. Germline lookup yields CDR1 MNHEY and CDR2 SMNVEV (reference sequence). The CDR3 has 16 amino acids. CDR3 protein: CASSLIPGQGYNEQFF. The CDR3 nucleotides read TGTGCCAGCAGTTTGATCCCCGGACAGGGCTACAATGAGCAGTTCTTC.

The sample holds a few counts of this clone. The genes are TRBV5-1 and TRBJ1-1; perhaps TRBD1 as D (6 bases). The length of the CDR3 is 15 residues. Germline assignment: CDR1 SGHRS and CDR2 YFSETQ. Between the trimmed V and J ends, which lost 3 bases and 4 bases, there was a span of 16 bases. CDR3 loop: CASSSLQGEATEAFF. The DNA of the CDR3 is TGCGCCAGCAGCTCTTTACAGGGAGAGGCCACTGAAGCTTTCTTT.

This clone was counted only a few times. The CDR3 spells CASSPRTSGSFSYEQYF. The CDR3 nucleotides read TGTGCCAGCAGCCCAAGGACTAGCGGGAGTTTTTCCTACGAGCAGTACTTC. The chain recombines TRBV3-1 (or the pseudogene TRBV3-2) with TRBJ2-7; TRBD2 matches 13 bases. The CDR3 consists of 17 residues. CDR1 LGHDT and CDR2 YNNKEL come from the germline V gene (reference sequence). V dropped 4 bases and J dropped 1; count of bases not matched to a gene: 7.

The chain combines TRBV13 with TRBJ2-1, with 8 bases aligning to TRBD1. This CDR3 has 15 residues. Germline trimming cut 3 bases from V and 4 bases from J; bases unmatched to any gene: 5. From germline, CDR1 is PRHDT and CDR2 FYEKMQ (reference sequence). This chain's CDR3 is CASSFPTGVYNEQFF. CDR3 DNA sequence: TGTGCCAGCAGCTTTCCGACAGGGGTATACAATGAGCAGTTCTTC.

This chain joins TRBV9 and TRBJ2-4; the D gene is possibly TRBD2 (5 bases). The ends were cut back, 3 bases at V and 1 base at J, with 5 bases in the middle. The V gene's germline CDR1 is SGDLS and CDR2 YYNGEE. The CDR3 consists of 13 residues. CDR3 amino acids: CASSGGAKNIQYF. The CDR3, as DNA: TGTGCCAGCAGCGGCGGGGCCAAAAACATTCAGTACTTC.

V is TRBV7-9 and J is TRBJ1-5; D possibly corresponds to TRBD1 (5 bases). In germline, CDR1 is SEHNR, CDR2 FQNEAQ (reference sequence). The CDR3 length is 13 residues. Trimming took 2 bases from V and 4 from J, leaving 6 bases between them. The chain's CDR3 is CASSLQGNQPQHF. For the CDR3, the DNA is TGTGCCAGCAGCTTACAGGGAAATCAGCCCCAGCATTTT.

This clone was counted a few times. The chain links TRBV19 to TRBJ1-5; maybe TRBD1 (5 bases). CDR1 is LNHDA, CDR2 SQIVND, per germline (reference sequence). The CDR3 is made up of 15 amino acids. V shed 5 bases and J shed 4 bases, with 15 bases lying between them. As DNA, the CDR3 is TGTGCCAGTAGTCTCCCGTCTCGGGGGAATCAGCCCCAGCATTTT. It encodes CASSLPSRGNQPQHF.

This CDR3 reads CASSEGRGYEQYF. CDR3 DNA sequence: TGTGCCAGCAGCGAAGGCAGGGGCTACGAGCAGTACTTC. V and J are TRBV7-2 and TRBJ2-7, with D perhaps matching TRBD1 (6 bases). The CDR3 consists of 13 residues. Germline CDR1 is SGHTA and CDR2 is FQGNSA. Between the trimmed V and J ends, which lost 5 bases and 3 bases, there was a span of 11 bases.

V and J are TRBV5-4 and TRBJ2-3; D might be TRBD1 (5 bases). The CDR3 is 15 residues long. The germline CDR1 and CDR2 sequences are SGHNT and YYREEE (reference sequence). Trimming pared 4 bases from V and 2 bases from J, leaving 14 bases between. In DNA, the CDR3 is TGTGCCAGCAGCCCAGACAGACGACACACAGATACGCAGTATTTT. Encoded protein: CASSPDRRHTDTQYF.

The chain is built from TRBV4-2 and TRBJ2-5; 13 bases map to TRBD2. J was trimmed by 6 bases and V by 1 base; bases with no gene match: 5. Germline values: CDR1 LGHNA, CDR2 YNFKEQ. This CDR3 has 16 amino acids. CDR3 sequence (DNA): TGTGCCAGCAGCCAAGGTGGGACTAGCGGGAAAAAGACCCAGTACTTC. It codes for CASSQGGTSGKKTQYF.

This rearrangement joins TRBV5-3 to TRBJ1-5; no clear D gene. TRBV5-3 is given ORF status, its function remaining uncertain. The CDR3 is made up of 11 amino acids. Trimming took off 1 base at V and 5 bases at J, with 1 base between the two ends. The CDR3 DNA is TGTGCCAGAAGCTTGCATCAGCCCCAGCATTTT. This gives the protein CARSLHQPQHF.

This clone was seen a single time. The rearrangement uses TRBV6-1 and TRBJ1-2, with TRBD1 as a possible D gene (6 bases). This CDR3 is built from 15 residues. V dropped 5 bases and J dropped 4 bases, with 17 bases sitting between them. Germline V gene lookup returns CDR1 MNHNS and CDR2 SASEGT. CDR3 residues: CASSSGGGYSYGYTF. In DNA, the CDR3 is TGTGCCAGCAGTTCTGGGGGCGGCTATTCCTATGGCTACACCTTC.

The chain employs TRBV19 and TRBJ2-1; D remains unclear. The CDR3 sequence is 15 residues long. Germline-derived CDR1 and CDR2 are LNHDA and SQIVND (reference sequence). Trimming cost V 0 bases and J 2 bases, with 8 bases left between them. The CDR3 region is CASSIEGSPYNEQFF. The CDR3, as DNA: TGTGCCAGTAGTATAGAGGGCAGTCCCTACAATGAGCAGTTCTTC.

The rearrangement uses TRBV5-5 and TRBJ1-3, with 9 bases that match TRBD1. The junction had 14 bases not matched to a gene; V was cut back by 4 bases and J by 0 bases. Germline-derived CDR1 and CDR2 are SGHKS and YYEKEE (reference sequence). The CDR3 has 19 amino acids. The CDR3 sequence: CASSIDRGTAGVSGNTIYF. DNA for the CDR3: TGTGCCAGCAGCATAGACAGGGGGACTGCTGGAGTCTCTGGAAACACCATATATTTT.

The gene calls are TRBV7-2 and TRBJ2-1, with D possibly matching TRBD2 (6 bases). The germline V gene encodes CDR1 SGHTA and CDR2 FQGNSA. The CDR3 is made up of 12 amino acids. V lost 5 bases, J lost 8 bases, and 10 bases lay in between. The CDR3 nucleotides are TGTGCCAGCAGCCTCGCGGGGCATGAGCAGTTCTTC. As protein: CASSLAGHEQFF.

The chain has TRBV25-1 and TRBJ1-3; TRBD1 might be the D (5 bases). The germline V gene encodes CDR1 MGHDK and CDR2 SYGVNS. The CDR3 totals 16 residues. V was cut by 0 bases and J by 0 bases, with 9 bases left in between. CDR3 coding DNA: TGTGCCAGCAGTGAATATAGGGGAAGCTCTGGAAACACCATATATTTT. Amino acid sequence: CASSEYRGSSGNTIYF.

This clone has just a few counts. The rearrangement links TRBV5-1 to TRBJ2-4; 7 bases are a match to TRBD1. CDR3 length: 15 amino acids. Germline CDR1 reads SGHRS; CDR2 reads YFSETQ. The V and J ends lost 0 bases and 6 bases, in that order; junction bases with no gene match: 6. The CDR3 sequence is CASSLAGGSGNIQYF. The CDR3 DNA follows: TGCGCCAGCAGCTTGGCAGGGGGTTCTGGAAACATTCAGTACTTC.

V and J are TRBV5-1 and TRBJ2-3, with D tentatively TRBD1 (6 bases). V was cut by 4 bases and J by 1 base, with 10 bases left in between. The CDR3 is made up of 14 amino acids. The germline gives CDR1 SGHRS, CDR2 YFSETQ. CDR3 nucleotides: TGCGCCAGCAGCCGAGAGGGGGGCACAGATACGCAGTATTTT. Protein sequence: CASSREGGTDTQYF.

The chain carries TRBV19 and TRBJ2-5; TRBD1 aligns across 11 bases. Germline assignment: CDR1 LNHDA and CDR2 SQIVND (reference sequence). V was clipped by 5 bases and J by 5 bases; unmatched bases: 7. The CDR3 has 15 residues. Here the CDR3 reads CASSPGTGGRETQYF. The CDR3 DNA reads as TGTGCCAGTAGTCCCGGGACAGGGGGTAGGGAGACCCAGTACTTC. The full variable domain, rest sourced from reference TRBV19 and TRBJ2-5, is DGGITQSPKYLFRKEGQNVTLSCEQNLNHDAMYWYRQDPGQGLRLIYYSQIVNDFQKGDIAEGYSVSREKKESFPLTVTSAQKNPTAFYLCASSPGTGGRETQYFGPGTRLLVL.

The CDR3 bases are TGTGCCACCCCTGGGACGGGAATCTATGGCTACACCTTC. This translates into CATPGTGIYGYTF. The V and J genes are TRBV19 and TRBJ1-2; D is possibly TRBD1 (5 bases). The V end was cut by 10 bases, the J end by 4 bases, with 16 bases between. The CDR3 spans 13 residues. CDR1 LNHDA and CDR2 SQIVND come from the germline V gene (reference sequence).

This chain uses TRBV24-1 with TRBJ1-2, with D hard to call. Germline V gene sequence: CDR1 KGHDR, CDR2 SFDVKD. This CDR3 has 13 amino acids. V gave up 5 bases and J gave up 3 bases, with 9 bases separating them. CDR3 region: CATSAGFDYGYTF. CDR3 coding DNA: TGTGCCACCAGTGCGGGGTTCGACTATGGCTACACCTTC.

This rearrangement joins TRBV27 to TRBJ1-1; TRBD1 is a possible D gene (6 bases). Per germline, CDR1 MNHEY and CDR2 SMNVEV (reference sequence). The CDR3 is 13 residues long. V lost 2 bases and J lost 2, with 6 bases in between. CDR3 sequence reads: CASSLGGNTEAFF. The DNA of the CDR3 is TGTGCCAGCAGTTTAGGGGGCAACACTGAAGCTTTCTTT.

This clone was detected once. The chain has TRBV5-4 and TRBJ2-3; weak D call: TRBD1 (5 bases). The V gene's germline CDR1 is SGHNT and CDR2 YYREEE (reference sequence). V was clipped by 0 bases and J by 8 bases, with 13 bases between them. This CDR3 is 14 amino acids long. The CDR3 spells CASSLDQVQGTQYF. CDR3 nucleotides: TGTGCCAGCAGCTTGGATCAAGTTCAGGGTACGCAGTATTTT. Full variable domain (rest looked up from reference TRBV5-4 and TRBJ2-3): ETGVTQSPTHLIKTRGQQVTLRCSSQSGHNTVSWYQQALGQGPQFIFQYYREEENGRGNFPPRFSGLQFPNYSSELNVNALELDDSALYLCASSLDQVQGTQYFGPGTRLTVL.